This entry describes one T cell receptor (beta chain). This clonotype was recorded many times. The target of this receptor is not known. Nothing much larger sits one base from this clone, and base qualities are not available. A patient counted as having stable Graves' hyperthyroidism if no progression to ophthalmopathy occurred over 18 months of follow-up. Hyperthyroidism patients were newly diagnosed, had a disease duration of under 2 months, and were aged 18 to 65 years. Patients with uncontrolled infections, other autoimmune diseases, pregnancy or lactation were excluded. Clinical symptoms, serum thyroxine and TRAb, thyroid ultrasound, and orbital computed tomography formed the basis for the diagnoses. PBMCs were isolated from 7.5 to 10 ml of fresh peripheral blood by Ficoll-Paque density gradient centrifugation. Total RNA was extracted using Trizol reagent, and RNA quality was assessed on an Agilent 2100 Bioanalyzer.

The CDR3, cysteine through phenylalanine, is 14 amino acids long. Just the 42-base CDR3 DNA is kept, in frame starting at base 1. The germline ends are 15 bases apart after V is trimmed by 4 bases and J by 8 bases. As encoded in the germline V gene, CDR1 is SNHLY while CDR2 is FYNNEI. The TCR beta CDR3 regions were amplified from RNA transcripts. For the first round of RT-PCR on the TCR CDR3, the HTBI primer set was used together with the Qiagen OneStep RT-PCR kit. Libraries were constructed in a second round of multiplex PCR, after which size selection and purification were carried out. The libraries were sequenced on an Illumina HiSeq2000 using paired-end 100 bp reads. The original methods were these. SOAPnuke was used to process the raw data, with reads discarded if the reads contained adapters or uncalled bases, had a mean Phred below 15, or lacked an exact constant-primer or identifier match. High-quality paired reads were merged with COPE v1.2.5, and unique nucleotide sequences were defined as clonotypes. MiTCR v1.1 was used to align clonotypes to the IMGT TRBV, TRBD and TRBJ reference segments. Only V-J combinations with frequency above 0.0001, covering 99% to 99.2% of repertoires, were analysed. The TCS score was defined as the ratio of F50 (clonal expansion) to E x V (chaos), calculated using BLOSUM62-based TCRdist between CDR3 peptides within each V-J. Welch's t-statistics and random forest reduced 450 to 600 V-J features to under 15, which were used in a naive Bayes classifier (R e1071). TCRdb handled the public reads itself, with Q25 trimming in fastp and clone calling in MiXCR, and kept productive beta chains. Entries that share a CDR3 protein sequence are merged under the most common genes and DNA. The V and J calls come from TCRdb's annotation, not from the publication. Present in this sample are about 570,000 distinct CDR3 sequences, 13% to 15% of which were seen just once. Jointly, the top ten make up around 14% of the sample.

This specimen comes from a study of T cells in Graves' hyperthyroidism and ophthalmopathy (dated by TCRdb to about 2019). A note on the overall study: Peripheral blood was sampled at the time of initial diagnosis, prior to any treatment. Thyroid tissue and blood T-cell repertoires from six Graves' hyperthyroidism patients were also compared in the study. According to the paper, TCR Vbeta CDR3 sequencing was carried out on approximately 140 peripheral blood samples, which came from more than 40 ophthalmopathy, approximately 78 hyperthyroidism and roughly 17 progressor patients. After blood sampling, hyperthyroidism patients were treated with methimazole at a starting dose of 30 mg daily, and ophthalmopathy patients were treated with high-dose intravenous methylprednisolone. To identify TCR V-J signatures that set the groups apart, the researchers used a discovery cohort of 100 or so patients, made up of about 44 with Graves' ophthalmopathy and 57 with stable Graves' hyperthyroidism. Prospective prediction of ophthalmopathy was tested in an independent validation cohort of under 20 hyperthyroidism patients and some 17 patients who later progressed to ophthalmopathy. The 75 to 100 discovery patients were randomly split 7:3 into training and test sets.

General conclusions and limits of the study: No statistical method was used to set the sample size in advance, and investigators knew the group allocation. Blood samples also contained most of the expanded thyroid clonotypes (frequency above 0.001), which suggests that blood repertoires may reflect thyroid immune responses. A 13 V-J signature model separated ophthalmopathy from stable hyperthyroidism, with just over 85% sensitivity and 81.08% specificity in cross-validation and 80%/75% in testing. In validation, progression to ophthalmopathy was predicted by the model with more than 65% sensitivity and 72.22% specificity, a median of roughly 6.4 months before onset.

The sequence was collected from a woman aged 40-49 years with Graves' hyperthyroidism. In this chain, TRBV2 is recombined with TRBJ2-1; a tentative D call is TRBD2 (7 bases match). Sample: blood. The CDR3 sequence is CASSVFEGGDEQFF. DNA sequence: TGTGCCAGCAGTGTGTTTGAAGGGGGGGATGAGCAGTTCTTC.